This T cell receptor beta chain was observed in a study of blood T cell repertoires in COVID-19. Libraries were prepared by immunoSEQ multiplex PCR; TCRdb keeps only in-frame clonotypes and omits some of them. This repertoire shows 130,000 to 150,000 clones, 84% found once; its top ten account for more than 8.5%. Germline V gene sequence: CDR1 SQVTM, CDR2 ANQGSEA. The CDR3 has 13 amino acids. With 5 bases removed from V and 1 base from J, the gap between germline ends came to 11 bases. This receptor was taken from a man aged 55 to 69 with active or convalescent COVID-19. The rearrangement links TRBV29-1 to TRBJ1-2, with D tentatively TRBD1 (6 bases). Sequenced: peripheral blood. The CDR3 is CSVLRGLNYGYTF. For the CDR3, the DNA is TGCAGCGTTCTCAGGGGTCTTAACTATGGCTACACCTTC.